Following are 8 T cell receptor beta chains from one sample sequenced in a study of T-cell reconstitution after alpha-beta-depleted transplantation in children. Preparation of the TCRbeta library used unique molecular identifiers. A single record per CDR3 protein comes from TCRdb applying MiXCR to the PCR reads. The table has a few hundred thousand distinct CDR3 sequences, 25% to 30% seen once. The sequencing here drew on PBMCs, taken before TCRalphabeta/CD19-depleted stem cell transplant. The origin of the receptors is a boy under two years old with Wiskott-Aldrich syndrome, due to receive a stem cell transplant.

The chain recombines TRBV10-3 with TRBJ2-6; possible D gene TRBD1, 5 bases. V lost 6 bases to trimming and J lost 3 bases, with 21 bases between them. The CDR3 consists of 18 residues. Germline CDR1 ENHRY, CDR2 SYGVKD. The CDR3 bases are TGTGCCATCAGGGACACAAGTACAAAGACTTATGGGGCCAACGTCCTGACTTTC. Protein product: CAIRDTSTKTYGANVLTF.

The CDR3 loop is CASSASRDTGELFF. The CDR3, as DNA: TGTGCCAGCAGCGCCTCTAGGGACACCGGGGAGCTGTTTTTT. This chain connects TRBV9 to TRBJ2-2; D is ambiguous. The V gene's germline CDR1 is SGDLS and CDR2 YYNGEE. V lost 3 bases, J lost 3 bases, and 9 bases lay in between. CDR3 length equals 14 residues. The full variable domain, in which reference TRBV9 and TRBJ2-2 provide the parts outside the CDR3, is DSGVTQTPKHLITATGQRVTLRCSPRSGDLSVYWYQQSLDQGLQFLIQYYNGEERAKGNILERFSAQQFPDLHSELNLSSLELGDSALYFCASSASRDTGELFFGEGSRLTVL.

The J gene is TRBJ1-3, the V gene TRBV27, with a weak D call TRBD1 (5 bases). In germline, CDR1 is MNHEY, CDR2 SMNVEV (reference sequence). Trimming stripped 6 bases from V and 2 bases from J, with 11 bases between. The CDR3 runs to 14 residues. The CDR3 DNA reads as TGTGCCAGCAGGGGACCAGGGACTGGAAACACCATATATTTT. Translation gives CASRGPGTGNTIYF.

This CDR3 reads CASTGTGFYGEQFF. CDR3 in DNA: TGTGCCAGTACCGGGACAGGGTTCTACGGTGAGCAGTTCTTC. J is TRBJ2-1 and V is TRBV19, with 9 positions matching TRBD1. The CDR3 consists of 14 residues. Germline loops: CDR1 LNHDA, CDR2 SQIVND (reference sequence). J lost 9 bases, V lost 7 bases, and 10 bases had no gene match. Supplemented by reference TRBV19 and TRBJ2-1, the full variable domain reads DGGITQSPKYLFRKEGQNVTLSCEQNLNHDAMYWYRQDPGQGLRLIYYSQIVNDFQKGDIAEGYSVSREKKESFPLTVTSAQKNPTAFYLCASTGTGFYGEQFFGPGTRLTVL.

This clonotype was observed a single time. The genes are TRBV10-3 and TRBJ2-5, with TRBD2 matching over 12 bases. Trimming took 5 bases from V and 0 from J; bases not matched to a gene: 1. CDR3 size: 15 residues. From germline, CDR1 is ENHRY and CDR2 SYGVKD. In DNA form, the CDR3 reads TGTGCCATCAGTACTAGCGGGAGGTACCAAGAGACCCAGTACTTC. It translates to CAISTSGRYQETQYF.

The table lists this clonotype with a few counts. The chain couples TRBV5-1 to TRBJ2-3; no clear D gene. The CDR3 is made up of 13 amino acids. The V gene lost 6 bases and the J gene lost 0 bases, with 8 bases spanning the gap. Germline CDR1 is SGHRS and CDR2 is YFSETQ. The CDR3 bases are TGCGCCAGCACGACTCACAGCACAGATACGCAGTATTTT. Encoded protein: CASTTHSTDTQYF.

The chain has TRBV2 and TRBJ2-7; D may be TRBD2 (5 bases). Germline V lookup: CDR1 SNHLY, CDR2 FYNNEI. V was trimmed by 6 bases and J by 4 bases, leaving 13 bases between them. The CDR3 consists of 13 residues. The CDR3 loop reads CASRSTGTYEQYF. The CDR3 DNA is TGTGCCAGCAGATCTACGGGAACTTACGAGCAGTACTTC.

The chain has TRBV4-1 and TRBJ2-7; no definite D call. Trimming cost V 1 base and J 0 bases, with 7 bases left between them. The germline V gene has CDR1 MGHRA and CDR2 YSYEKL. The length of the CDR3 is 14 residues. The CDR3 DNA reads TGCGCCAGCAGCCAAGCCCCCCACTCCTACGAGCAGTACTTC. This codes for CASSQAPHSYEQYF.